This T cell receptor (beta chain) appears in the sequencing data of a study of blood T cell repertoires in COVID-19. This clone was picked up one time. The V gene lost 0 bases and the J gene lost 6 bases, with 9 bases spanning the gap. The CDR3 contains 13 residues. Germline V gene lookup returns CDR1 SGDLS and CDR2 YYNGEE. Measured with immunoSEQ multiplex PCR; TCRdb has only the in-frame clones, and not every one. The table lists a few hundred thousand clones, approximately 90% of them singletons. The chain joins TRBV9 to TRBJ2-5, with D possibly being TRBD1 (5 bases). The sequencing input was PBMCs or T cells enriched from blood (not recorded which). This sequence was found in a woman aged 40 to 50 with acute COVID-19. The CDR3 here is CASSVDRSQTQYF. The CDR3 coding sequence is TGTGCCAGCAGCGTAGACAGGTCCCAGACCCAGTACTTC.